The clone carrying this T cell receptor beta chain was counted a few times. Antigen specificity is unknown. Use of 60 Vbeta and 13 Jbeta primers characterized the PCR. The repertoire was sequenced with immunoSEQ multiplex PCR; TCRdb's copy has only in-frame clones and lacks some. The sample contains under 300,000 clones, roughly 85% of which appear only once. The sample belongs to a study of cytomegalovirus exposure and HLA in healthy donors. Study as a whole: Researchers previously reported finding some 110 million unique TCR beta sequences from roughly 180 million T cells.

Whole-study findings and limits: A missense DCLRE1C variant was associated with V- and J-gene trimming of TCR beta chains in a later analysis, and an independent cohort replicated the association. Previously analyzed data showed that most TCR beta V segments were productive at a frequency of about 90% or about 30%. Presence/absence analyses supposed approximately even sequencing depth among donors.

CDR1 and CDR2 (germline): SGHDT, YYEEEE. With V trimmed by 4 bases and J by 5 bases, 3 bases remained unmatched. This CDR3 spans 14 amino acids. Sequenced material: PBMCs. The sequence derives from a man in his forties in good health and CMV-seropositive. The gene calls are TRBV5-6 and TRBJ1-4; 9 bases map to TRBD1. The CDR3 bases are TGTGCCAGCAGCCGGGACAGGGTGAATGAAAAACTGTTTTTT. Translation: CASSRDRVNEKLFF.